This entry lists 16 T cell receptor beta chains sequenced from one sample in a study of blood T cell repertoires in COVID-19. Profiling relied on immunoSEQ multiplex PCR, and the TCRdb table lists in-frame clones only, not all of them. The table records around 440,000 clones, about 87% of them present only once. Input material: peripheral blood. The receptor set was obtained from a woman in her forties or fifties with COVID-19, enrolled during active disease.

This clone was picked up one time. The rearrangement links TRBV6-2 or TRBV6-3 to TRBJ1-1, with 9 bases matching TRBD1. The junction had 10 bases not matched to a gene; V was cut back by 5 bases and J by 3 bases. Germline CDR1 and CDR2: MNHEY and SVGEGT. The CDR3 is 16 amino acids. CDR3 protein: CASSQAGTGKDTEAFF. The CDR3 DNA reads as TGTGCCAGCAGTCAAGCCGGGACAGGGAAAGACACTGAAGCTTTCTTT.

The chain has TRBV11-2 and TRBJ2-7, with TRBD2 identical over 7 bases. The germline V gene has CDR1 SGHAT and CDR2 FQNNGV. The CDR3 totals 15 residues. The ends lost 4 bases at V and 2 bases at J; junction bases unmatched: 8. CDR3 protein: CASSSGGTGPYEQYF. The CDR3 DNA sequence: TGTGCCAGCAGCTCCGGGGGGACCGGACCCTACGAGCAGTACTTC.

This clone was recorded once. The J gene is TRBJ1-1, the V gene TRBV5-1; the match to TRBD1 covers 7 bases. J was trimmed by 1 base and V by 4 bases; bases with no gene match: 7. Germline V gives CDR1 SGHRS, CDR2 YFSETQ. CDR3 length: 15 amino acids. CDR3: CASSARGQPNTEAFF. CDR3 bases: TGCGCCAGCAGCGCCCGGGGACAGCCGAACACTGAAGCTTTCTTT.

This clone was observed a single time. V is TRBV6-5 and J is TRBJ1-1, with D uncertain. The CDR3 totals 14 residues. The V end was cut by 6 bases, the J end by 3 bases, with 14 bases between. Germline CDR1 and CDR2: MNHEY and SVGAGI. This chain's CDR3 is CASSGWEGDTEAFF. The DNA for the CDR3 is TGTGCCAGCAGCGGGTGGGAGGGTGACACTGAAGCTTTCTTT.

A single count supports this clone. The rearrangement joins TRBV7-5 to TRBJ2-7; whether TRBD1, the table's D call, matches the DNA was not checked. TRBV7-5 is reported as a pseudogene. The CDR3 runs 12 residues. The CDR3 region has the DNA TGTGCCAGCAGCAGGGGGCACTACGAGCAGTACTTC. Its protein product is CASSRGHYEQYF.

On this clone itself: The same CDR3 can be traced to other DNA sequences in this sample. The chain recombines TRBV2 with TRBJ2-7, with TRBD1 identical over 10 bases. Unmatched junction bases numbered 2, after V lost 3 bases and J lost 3 bases. The CDR3 extends over 14 amino acids. CDR1 and CDR2 (germline): SNHLY, FYNNEI. The CDR3 reads CASSDGTGDYEQYF. The CDR3 DNA follows: TGTGCCAGCAGTGACGGGACAGGGGACTACGAGCAGTACTTC.

The V and J genes are TRBV27 and TRBJ2-3, with TRBD1 matching 7 bases. Germline assignment: CDR1 MNHEY and CDR2 SMNVEV (reference sequence). The CDR3 runs 13 residues. V was clipped by 5 bases and J by 7 bases; unmatched bases: 6. The CDR3 DNA is TGTGCCAGCAGTATGACAGGGAGTAATACGCAGTATTTT. This sequence encodes CASSMTGSNTQYF.

V gene TRBV5-6 combines with J gene TRBJ1-1; perhaps TRBD1 as D (5 bases). The CDR3 runs to 12 residues. Germline-derived CDR1 and CDR2 are SGHDT and YYEEEE. Trimming removed 2 bases from V and 8 bases from J, with 10 bases in between. CDR3 residues: CASSLGAMEAFF. Here the CDR3 DNA reads TGTGCCAGCAGCTTAGGGGCTATGGAAGCTTTCTTT.

This clone occurred a few times. The J gene is TRBJ1-1, the V gene TRBV3-1 (or the pseudogene TRBV3-2), with 8 bases lining up with TRBD1. Germline V gene lookup returns CDR1 LGHDT and CDR2 YNNKEL (reference sequence). There are 13 residues in the CDR3. With 3 bases clipped from V and 5 bases from J, the junction kept 2 bases outside the gene matches. CDR3 DNA sequence: TGTGCCAGCAGCCAGACAGGGGAAACTGAAGCTTTCTTT. This gives the protein CASSQTGETEAFF.

The V call is TRBV5-6, the J call TRBJ1-1, with TRBD1 matching over 11 bases. Losses at the gene ends were 4 bases for V and 5 bases for J; bases not matched to a gene: 7. This CDR3 is 15 amino acids long. Per germline, CDR1 SGHDT and CDR2 YYEEEE. CDR3 in DNA: TGTGCCAGCAGCACCCTGGACAGGGGGCTTACTGAAGCTTTCTTT. Residues: CASSTLDRGLTEAFF.

The sample holds many counts of this clone. The chain is built from TRBV11-2 and TRBJ1-6, with D possibly TRBD1 on 6 matching bases. Germline assignment: CDR1 SGHAT and CDR2 FQNNGV. Trimming pared 3 bases from V and 10 bases from J, leaving 13 bases between. CDR3 size: 14 residues. DNA of the CDR3: TGTGCCAGCAGCTTTGCGGCAGGGGACTCACCCCTCCACTTT. Its protein is CASSFAAGDSPLHF. Full variable domain (rest looked up from reference TRBV11-2 and TRBJ1-6): EAGVAQSPRYKIIEKRQSVAFWCNPISGHATLYWYQQILGQGPKLLIQFQNNGVVDDSQLPKDRFSAERLKGVDSTLKIQPAKLEDSAVYLCASSFAAGDSPLHFGNGTRLTVT.

The chain is built from TRBV14 and TRBJ1-5; D ambiguous. This CDR3 region has 13 residues. V lost 3 bases and J lost 5, with 8 bases in between. Germline V lookup: CDR1 SGHDN, CDR2 FVKESK. CDR3 coding DNA: TGTGCCAGCAGCCAGCGTCAGGATCAGCCCCAGCATTTT. Amino acid sequence: CASSQRQDQPQHF.

The gene calls are TRBV4-1 and TRBJ2-3; D remains ambiguous. V gave up 1 base and J gave up 6 bases, with 14 bases separating them. CDR3 length: 15 amino acids. Per germline, CDR1 MGHRA and CDR2 YSYEKL. The DNA of the CDR3 is TGCGCCAGCAGCCAAGGGTTCGGGTTTCGCGATACGCAGTATTTT. Its protein is CASSQGFGFRDTQYF.

The chain recombines TRBV4-1 with TRBJ2-1; perhaps TRBD2 as D (6 bases). The CDR3 is made up of 14 amino acids. V was cut by 4 bases and J by 5 bases, with 12 bases left in between. Germline CDR1 reads MGHRA; CDR2 reads YSYEKL. CDR3 region: CASSLVWEDNEQFF. In DNA form, the CDR3 reads TGCGCCAGCAGCCTAGTATGGGAGGACAATGAGCAGTTCTTC.

As regards this clone: Other DNA sequences from this sample encode an identical CDR3 as well. The chain uses TRBV20-1 and TRBJ1-2; no reliable D call. Germline V CDR1 and CDR2: DFQATT, SNEGSKA (reference sequence). CDR3 length: 11 residues. The V end lost 2 bases, the J end lost 4 bases, and 5 bases lay between the germline ends. CDR3 amino acids: CSARTGYGYTF. In nucleotides, the CDR3 is TGCAGTGCTAGAACTGGCTATGGCTACACCTTC.

V usage is TRBV7-9 and J usage is TRBJ2-7; 7 positions agree with TRBD2. The CDR3 sequence is 15 residues long. Per the germline V gene, CDR1 is SEHNR and CDR2 is FQNEAQ (reference sequence). J gave up 3 bases and V 5 bases, and 10 bases lay outside the gene matches. The chain's CDR3 is CASSPRQRGVYEQYF. In DNA, the CDR3 is TGTGCCAGCAGCCCGAGGCAACGGGGGGTCTACGAGCAGTACTTC.